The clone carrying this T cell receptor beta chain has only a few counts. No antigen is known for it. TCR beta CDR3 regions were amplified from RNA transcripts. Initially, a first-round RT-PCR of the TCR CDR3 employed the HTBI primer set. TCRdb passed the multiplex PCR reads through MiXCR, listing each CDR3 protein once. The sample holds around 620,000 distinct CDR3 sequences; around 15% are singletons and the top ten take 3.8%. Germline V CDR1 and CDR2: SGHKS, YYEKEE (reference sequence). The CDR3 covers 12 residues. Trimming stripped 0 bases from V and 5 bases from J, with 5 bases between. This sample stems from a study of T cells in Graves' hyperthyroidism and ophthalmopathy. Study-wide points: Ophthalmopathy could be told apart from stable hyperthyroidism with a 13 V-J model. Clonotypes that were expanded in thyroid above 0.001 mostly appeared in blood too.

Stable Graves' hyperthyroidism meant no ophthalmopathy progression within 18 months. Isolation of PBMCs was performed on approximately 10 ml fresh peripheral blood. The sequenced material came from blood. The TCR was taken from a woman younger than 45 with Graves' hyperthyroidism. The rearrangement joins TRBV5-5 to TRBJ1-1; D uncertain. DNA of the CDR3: TGTGCCAGCAGCTTGGTGGAAACTGAAGCTTTCTTT. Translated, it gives CASSLVETEAFF. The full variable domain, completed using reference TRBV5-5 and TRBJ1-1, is DAGVTQSPTHLIKTRGQQVTLRCSPISGHKSVSWYQQVLGQGPQFIFQYYEKEERGRGNFPDRFSARQFPNYSSELNVNALLLGDSALYLCASSLVETEAFFGQGTRLTVV.